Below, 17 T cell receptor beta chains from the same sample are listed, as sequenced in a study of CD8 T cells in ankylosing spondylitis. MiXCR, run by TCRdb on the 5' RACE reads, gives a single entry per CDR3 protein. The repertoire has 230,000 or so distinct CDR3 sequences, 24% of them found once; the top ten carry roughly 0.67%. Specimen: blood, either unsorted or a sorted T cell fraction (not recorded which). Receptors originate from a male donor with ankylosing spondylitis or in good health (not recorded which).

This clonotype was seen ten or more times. This chain's CDR3 is CATSQRTGANTGELFF. The DNA of the CDR3 is TGTGCCACCAGCCAAAGAACAGGGGCGAACACCGGGGAGCTGTTTTTT. The chain recombines TRBV15 with TRBJ2-2; the match to TRBD1 covers 7 bases. This CDR3 has 16 residues. CDR1 LNHNV and CDR2 YYDKDF come from the germline V gene (reference sequence). J gave up 0 bases and V 5 bases, and 6 bases lay outside the gene matches.

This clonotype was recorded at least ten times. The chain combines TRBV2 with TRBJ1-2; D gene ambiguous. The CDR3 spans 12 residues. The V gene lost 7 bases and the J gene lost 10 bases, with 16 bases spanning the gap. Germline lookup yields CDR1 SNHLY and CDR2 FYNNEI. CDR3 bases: TGTGCCAGCACGATGACGGACCCGCCCTACACCTTC. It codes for CASTMTDPPYTF. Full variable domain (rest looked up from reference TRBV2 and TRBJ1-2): EPEVTQTPSHQVTQMGQEVILRCVPISNHLYFYWYRQILGQKVEFLVSFYNNEISEKSEIFDDQFSVERPDGSNFTLKIRSTKLEDSAMYFCASTMTDPPYTFGSGTRLTVV.

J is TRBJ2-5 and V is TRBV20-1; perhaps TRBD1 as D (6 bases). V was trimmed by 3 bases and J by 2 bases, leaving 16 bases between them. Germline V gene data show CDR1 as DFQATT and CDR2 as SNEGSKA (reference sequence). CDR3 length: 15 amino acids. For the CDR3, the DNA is TGCAGTGCTAGGTCGGAGAGGACAGCTCAAGAGACCCAGTACTTC. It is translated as CSARSERTAQETQYF.

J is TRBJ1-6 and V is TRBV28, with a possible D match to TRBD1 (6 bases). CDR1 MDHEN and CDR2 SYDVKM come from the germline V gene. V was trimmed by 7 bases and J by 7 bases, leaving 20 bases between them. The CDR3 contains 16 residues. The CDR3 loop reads CASKGPGVIWNSPLHF. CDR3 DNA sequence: TGTGCCAGCAAAGGCCCAGGGGTGATCTGGAATTCACCCCTCCACTTT. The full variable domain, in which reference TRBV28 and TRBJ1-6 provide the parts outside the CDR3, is DVKVTQSSRYLVKRTGEKVFLECVQDMDHENMFWYRQDPGLGLRLIYFSYDVKMKEKGDIPEGYSVSREKKERFSLILESASTNQTSMYLCASKGPGVIWNSPLHFGNGTRLTVT.

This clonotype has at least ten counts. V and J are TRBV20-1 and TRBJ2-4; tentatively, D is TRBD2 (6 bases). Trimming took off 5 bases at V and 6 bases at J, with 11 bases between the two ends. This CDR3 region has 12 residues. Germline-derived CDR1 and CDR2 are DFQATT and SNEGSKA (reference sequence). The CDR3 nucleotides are TGCAGTGCTCACCGGGGAGGAAACATTCAGTACTTC. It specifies CSAHRGGNIQYF.

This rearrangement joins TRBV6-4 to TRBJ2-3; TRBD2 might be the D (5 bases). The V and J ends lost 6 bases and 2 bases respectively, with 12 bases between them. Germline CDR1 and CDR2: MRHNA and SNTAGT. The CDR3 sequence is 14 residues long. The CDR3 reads CASSDVRVTDTQYF. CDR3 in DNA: TGTGCCAGCAGCGACGTGCGGGTCACAGATACGCAGTATTTT.

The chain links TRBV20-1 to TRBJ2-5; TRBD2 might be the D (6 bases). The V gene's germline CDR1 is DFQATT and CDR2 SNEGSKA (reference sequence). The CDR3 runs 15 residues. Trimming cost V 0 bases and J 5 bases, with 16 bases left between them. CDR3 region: CSARDPQGGQETQYF. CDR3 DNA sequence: TGCAGTGCTAGAGATCCTCAGGGAGGCCAGGAGACCCAGTACTTC.

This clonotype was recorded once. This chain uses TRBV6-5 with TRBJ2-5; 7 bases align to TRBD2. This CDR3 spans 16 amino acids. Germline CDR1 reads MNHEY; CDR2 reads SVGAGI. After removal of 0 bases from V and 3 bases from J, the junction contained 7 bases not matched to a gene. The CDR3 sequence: CASSYSWDYIKETQYF. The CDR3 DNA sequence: TGTGCCAGCAGTTACTCGTGGGACTACATTAAAGAGACCCAGTACTTC.

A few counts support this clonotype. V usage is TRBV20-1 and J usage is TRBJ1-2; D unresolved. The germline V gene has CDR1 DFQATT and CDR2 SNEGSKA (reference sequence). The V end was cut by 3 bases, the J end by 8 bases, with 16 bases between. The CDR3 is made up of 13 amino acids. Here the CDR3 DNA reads TGCAGTGCTAGGATACCCTACCTGGGCGGCTACACCTTC. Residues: CSARIPYLGGYTF.

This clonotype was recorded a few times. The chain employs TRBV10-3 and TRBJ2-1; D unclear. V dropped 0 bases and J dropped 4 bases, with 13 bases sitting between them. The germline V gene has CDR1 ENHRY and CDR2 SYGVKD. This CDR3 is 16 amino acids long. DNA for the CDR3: TGTGCCATCAGTGAGTCGGTTGCAACCGTTTACAATGAGCAGTTCTTC. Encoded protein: CAISESVATVYNEQFF.

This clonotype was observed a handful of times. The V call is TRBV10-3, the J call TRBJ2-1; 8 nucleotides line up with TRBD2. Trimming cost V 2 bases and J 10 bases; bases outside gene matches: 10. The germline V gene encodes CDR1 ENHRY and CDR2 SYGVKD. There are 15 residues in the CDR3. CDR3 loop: CAISENRAGVGEQFF. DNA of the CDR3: TGTGCCATCAGTGAGAATCGAGCGGGGGTTGGAGAGCAGTTCTTC.

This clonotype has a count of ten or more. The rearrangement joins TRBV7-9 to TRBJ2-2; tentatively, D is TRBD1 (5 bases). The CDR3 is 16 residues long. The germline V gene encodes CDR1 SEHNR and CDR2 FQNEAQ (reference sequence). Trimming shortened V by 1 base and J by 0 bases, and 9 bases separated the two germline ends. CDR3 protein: CASSLEPGTNTGELFF. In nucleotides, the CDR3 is TGTGCCAGCAGCTTAGAGCCAGGGACGAACACCGGGGAGCTGTTTTTT. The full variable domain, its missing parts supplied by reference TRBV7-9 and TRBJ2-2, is DTGVSQNPRHKITKRGQNVTFRCDPISEHNRLYWYRQTLGQGPEFLTYFQNEAQLEKSRLLSDRFSAERPKGSFSTLEIQRTEQGDSAMYLCASSLEPGTNTGELFFGEGSRLTVL.

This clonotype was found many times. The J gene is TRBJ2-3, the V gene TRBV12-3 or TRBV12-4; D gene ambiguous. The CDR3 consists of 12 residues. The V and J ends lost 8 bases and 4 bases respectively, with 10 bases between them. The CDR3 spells CASGPRSDTQYF. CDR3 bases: TGTGCCAGCGGCCCCCGCTCAGATACGCAGTATTTT.

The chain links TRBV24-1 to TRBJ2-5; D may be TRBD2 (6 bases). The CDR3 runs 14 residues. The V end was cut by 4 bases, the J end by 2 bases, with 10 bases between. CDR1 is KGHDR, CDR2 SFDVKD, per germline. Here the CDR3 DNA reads TGTGCCACCAGTGACCAGGGACTGCAAGAGACCCAGTACTTC. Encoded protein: CATSDQGLQETQYF.

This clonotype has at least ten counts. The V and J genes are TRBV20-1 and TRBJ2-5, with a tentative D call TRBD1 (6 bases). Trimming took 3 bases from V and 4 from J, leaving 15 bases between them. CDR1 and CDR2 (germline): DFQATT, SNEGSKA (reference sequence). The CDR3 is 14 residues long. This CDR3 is CSARQGSPGETQYF. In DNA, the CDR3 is TGCAGTGCTAGGCAGGGGTCCCCTGGAGAGACCCAGTACTTC.

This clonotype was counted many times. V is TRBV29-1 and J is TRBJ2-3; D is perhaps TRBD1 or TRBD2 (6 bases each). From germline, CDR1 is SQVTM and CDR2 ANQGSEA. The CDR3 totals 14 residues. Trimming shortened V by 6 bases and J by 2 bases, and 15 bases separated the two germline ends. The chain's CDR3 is CSVRSRGPTDTQYF. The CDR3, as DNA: TGCAGCGTGCGTAGCCGGGGGCCCACAGATACGCAGTATTTT.

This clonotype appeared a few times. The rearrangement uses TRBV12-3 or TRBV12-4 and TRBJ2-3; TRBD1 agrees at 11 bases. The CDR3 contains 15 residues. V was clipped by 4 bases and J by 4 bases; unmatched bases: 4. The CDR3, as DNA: TGTGCCAGCAGTTCGGGGACAGGGGGAGCAGATACGCAGTATTTT. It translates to CASSSGTGGADTQYF.